This is a list of T cell receptor beta chains from one sample in a study of shared clonotypes between healthy human individuals. TCRdb's copy holds only in-frame clones and misses some; the assay was immunoSEQ multiplex PCR. This repertoire shows around 2,000,000 clones, 85% to 95% found once; its top ten account for 0.13%. Sequencing used naive CD4+ T cells sorted from blood. The receptor set was obtained from a man younger than 35 in good health. The CDR3 runs from the conserved cysteine through the conserved F or W. Each record gives: V gene, J gene, D gene, clone size, CDR3 protein, CDR3 DNA. The D gene is left open where the match is weak. Where a row states a size, it is once, few, many or the class of an expanded clone; other rows omit it.

v_gene: TRBV11-2; j_gene: TRBJ2-1; d_gene: TRBD1; abundance: once; CDR3aa: CASSPGTGAWYEQFF; CDR3nt: TGTGCCAGCAGCCCTGGGACAGGGGCTTGGTATGAGCAGTTCTTC
v_gene: TRBV10-3; j_gene: TRBJ1-5; d_gene: -; abundance: -; CDR3aa: CAISEYSLGNQPQHF; CDR3nt: TGTGCCATCAGTGAATACTCCCTCGGCAATCAGCCCCAGCATTTT
v_gene: TRBV5-1; j_gene: TRBJ1-6; d_gene: -; abundance: -; CDR3aa: CASGEGYNSPLHF; CDR3nt: TGCGCCAGCGGGGAGGGTTACAATTCACCCCTCCACTTT
v_gene: TRBV7-9; j_gene: TRBJ2-7; d_gene: -; abundance: -; CDR3aa: CASSLAETGGDEQYF; CDR3nt: TGTGCCAGCAGCTTAGCGGAGACTGGAGGGGACGAGCAGTACTTC
v_gene: TRBV11-2; j_gene: TRBJ2-7; d_gene: -; abundance: -; CDR3aa: CASSGQGLREQYF; CDR3nt: TGTGCCAGCAGCGGGCAGGGGTTACGAGAGCAGTACTTC
v_gene: TRBV5-1; j_gene: TRBJ1-1; d_gene: -; abundance: -; CDR3aa: CASSPGEVPGTEAFF; CDR3nt: TGCGCCAGCAGCCCGGGGGAGGTCCCGGGCACTGAAGCTTTCTTT
v_gene: TRBV5-1; j_gene: TRBJ1-1; d_gene: -; abundance: -; CDR3aa: CASSLETGNTEAFF; CDR3nt: TGCGCCAGCAGCTTGGAGACGGGGAACACTGAAGCCTTCTTT
v_gene: TRBV6-6; j_gene: TRBJ1-1; d_gene: -; abundance: -; CDR3aa: CASRKEGGAGAFF; CDR3nt: TGTGCCAGCAGGAAAGAGGGCGGCGCGGGGGCTTTCTTT
v_gene: TRBV5-4; j_gene: TRBJ2-6; d_gene: -; abundance: -; CDR3aa: CASSLEAGANVLTF; CDR3nt: TGTGCCAGCAGCTTGGAGGCTGGGGCCAACGTCCTGACTTTC
v_gene: TRBV20-1; j_gene: TRBJ2-1; d_gene: TRBD2; abundance: -; CDR3aa: CSAGAGGPEFF; CDR3nt: TGCAGTGCTGGAGCGGGAGGGCCCGAATTCTTC
v_gene: TRBV18; j_gene: TRBJ2-5; d_gene: -; abundance: -; CDR3aa: CASSPGSNAETQYF; CDR3nt: TGTGCCAGCTCACCCGGGTCTAACGCGGAGACCCAGTACTTC
v_gene: TRBV19; j_gene: TRBJ1-5; d_gene: -; abundance: -; CDR3aa: CASSILQGPLAYQPQHF; CDR3nt: TGTGCCAGTAGTATATTGCAGGGGCCGTTGGCTTATCAGCCCCAGCATTTT
v_gene: TRBV30; j_gene: TRBJ1-6; d_gene: -; abundance: -; CDR3aa: CAWSLLSSQSPLHF; CDR3nt: TGTGCCTGGAGTCTACTGTCTTCGCAATCACCCCTCCACTTT